This T cell receptor (beta chain) was recorded in a study of blood T cell repertoires in COVID-19 (dated by TCRdb to the early 2020s). Notes on the research overall: Samples covering the acute and convalescent phases of COVID-19 were provided by collaborators in the United States, Italy and Spain. The material from the prospective study consisted of cDNA or gDNA derived from T cells, B-cell-depleted T cells, or PBMCs. Subjects who had been exposed to COVID-19, were actively infected with it, or had recovered from it provided the deeply sampled blood TCRbeta repertoires that made up the dataset. A freely available public database, intended as a resource for researchers studying the immune response to SARS-CoV-2, is where the repertoires were released. The samples were drawn from two sources: the first 160 participants of the ongoing ImmuneRACE study, and some 1,300 subjects contributed by 6 global collaborators. A de-identified subject ID, COVID-19 status, age in years and sex were almost always included in the sample metadata. Where available, HLA class I and class II types were taken from metadata supplied by the sample provider and were not determined by assay-based typing.

TCRbeta CDR3 regions were amplified from genomic DNA by means of the immunoSEQ Assay, a bias-controlled multiplex PCR. From the authors' description of their analysis: The number of nucleated cells in each sample was estimated from the amplification of reference gene primers within the assay. Sequence reads were collapsed and filtered to measure the absolute abundance of every unique TCRbeta CDR3 rearrangement. For each sample, productive Simpson clonality was calculated by taking the square root of Simpson's diversity index across productive rearrangements. The source is immuneACCESS, and TCRdb retained only in-frame sequences with V and J called. Part of the clones is not carried over; for the studies checked, unresolved V genes explain less than half of this, and the remainder is unexplained. V and J calls and clone size come straight from that table; D and trimming were deduced from the DNA. The sample records 200,000 to 300,000 clones, around four fifths of which are singletons. The top ten hold roughly 12% of the sample.

Each collaborating institution followed its own protocols to collect whole blood in K2EDTA tubes. For TCRbeta analysis, collaborators shipped samples as frozen whole blood, isolated PBMCs, or DNA extracted from either of those sample types. The table lists this clone with a few counts. What this receptor recognizes is not known. The record has no base qualities; no much larger clone is one base away. The CDR3 measures 17 amino acids from cysteine to phenylalanine. CDR3 DNA is the only sequence kept; it has 51 bases, read in frame from the first base. V is clipped by 2 bases and J by 5 bases, and the sequence between their germline boundaries is 21 bases long. The germline V gene (reference sequence) supplies CDR1 GTSNPN and CDR2 SVGIG. General findings and caveats noted by the study authors: The quantity of clinical and demographic metadata differed by source and by participant and was supplied without curation.

The chain joins TRBV30 to TRBJ2-2, with TRBD1 as a weak D call on 7 bases. Sequencing was performed on peripheral blood. The sequence was collected from a woman in her sixties or seventies with active or convalescent COVID-19. The DNA sequence follows: TGTGCCTGGAGTATCTTCGGAGGGGGCGCGCGGACCGGGGAGCTGTTTTTT. Protein translation: CAWSIFGGGARTGELFF.